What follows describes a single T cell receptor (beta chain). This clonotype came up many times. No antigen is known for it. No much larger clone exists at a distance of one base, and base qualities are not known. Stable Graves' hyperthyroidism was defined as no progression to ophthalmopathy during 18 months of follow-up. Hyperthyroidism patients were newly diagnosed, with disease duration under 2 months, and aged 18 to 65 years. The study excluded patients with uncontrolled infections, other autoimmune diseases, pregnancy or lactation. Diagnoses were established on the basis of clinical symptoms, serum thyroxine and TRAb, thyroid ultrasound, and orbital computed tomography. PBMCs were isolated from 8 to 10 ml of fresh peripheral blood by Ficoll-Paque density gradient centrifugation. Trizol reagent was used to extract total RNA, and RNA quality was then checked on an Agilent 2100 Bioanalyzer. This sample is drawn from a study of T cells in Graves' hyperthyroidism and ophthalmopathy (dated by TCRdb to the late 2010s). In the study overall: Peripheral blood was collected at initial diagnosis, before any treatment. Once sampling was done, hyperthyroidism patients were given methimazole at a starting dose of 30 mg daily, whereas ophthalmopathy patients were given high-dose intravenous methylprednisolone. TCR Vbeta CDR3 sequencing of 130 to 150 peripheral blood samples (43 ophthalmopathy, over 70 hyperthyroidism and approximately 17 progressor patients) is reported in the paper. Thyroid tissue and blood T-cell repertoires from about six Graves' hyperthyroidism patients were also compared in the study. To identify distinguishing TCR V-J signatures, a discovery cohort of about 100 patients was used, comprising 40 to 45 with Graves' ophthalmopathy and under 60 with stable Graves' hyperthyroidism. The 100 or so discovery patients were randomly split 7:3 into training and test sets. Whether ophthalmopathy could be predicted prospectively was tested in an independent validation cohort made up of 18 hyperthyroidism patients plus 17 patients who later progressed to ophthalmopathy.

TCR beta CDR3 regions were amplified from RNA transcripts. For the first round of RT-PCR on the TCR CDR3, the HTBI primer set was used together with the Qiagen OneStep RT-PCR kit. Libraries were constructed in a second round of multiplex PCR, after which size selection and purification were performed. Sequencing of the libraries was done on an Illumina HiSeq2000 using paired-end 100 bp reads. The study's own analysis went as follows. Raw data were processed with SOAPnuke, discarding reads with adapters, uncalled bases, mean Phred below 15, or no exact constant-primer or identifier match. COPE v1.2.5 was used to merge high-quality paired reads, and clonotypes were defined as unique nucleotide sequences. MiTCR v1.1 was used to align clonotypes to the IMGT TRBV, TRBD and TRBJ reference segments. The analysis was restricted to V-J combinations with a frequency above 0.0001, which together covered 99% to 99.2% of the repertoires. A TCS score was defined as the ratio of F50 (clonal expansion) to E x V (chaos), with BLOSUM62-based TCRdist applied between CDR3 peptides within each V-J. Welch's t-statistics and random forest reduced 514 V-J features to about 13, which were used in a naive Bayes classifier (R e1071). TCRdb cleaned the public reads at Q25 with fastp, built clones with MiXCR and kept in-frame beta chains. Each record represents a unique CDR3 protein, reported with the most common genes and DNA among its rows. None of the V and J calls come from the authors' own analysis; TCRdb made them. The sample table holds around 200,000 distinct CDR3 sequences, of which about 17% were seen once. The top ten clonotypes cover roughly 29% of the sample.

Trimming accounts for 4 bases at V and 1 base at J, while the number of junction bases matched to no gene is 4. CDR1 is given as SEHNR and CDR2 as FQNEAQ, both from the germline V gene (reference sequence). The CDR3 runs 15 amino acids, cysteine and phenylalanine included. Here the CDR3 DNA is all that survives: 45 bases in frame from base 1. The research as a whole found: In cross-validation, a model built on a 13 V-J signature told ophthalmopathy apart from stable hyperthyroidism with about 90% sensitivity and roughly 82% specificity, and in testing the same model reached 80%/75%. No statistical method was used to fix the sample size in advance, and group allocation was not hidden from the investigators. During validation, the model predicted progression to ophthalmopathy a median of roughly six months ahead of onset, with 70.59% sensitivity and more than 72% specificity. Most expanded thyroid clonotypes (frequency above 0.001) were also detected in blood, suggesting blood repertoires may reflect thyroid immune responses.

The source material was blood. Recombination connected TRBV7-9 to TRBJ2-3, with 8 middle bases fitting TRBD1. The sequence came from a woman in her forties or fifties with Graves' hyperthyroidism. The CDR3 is CASSWGTGRTDTQYF. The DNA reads TGTGCCAGCAGCTGGGGGACAGGACGCACAGATACGCAGTATTTT.